Sequencing of this T cell receptor beta chain was carried out in a study of OX40 agonist ivuxolimab in advanced cancers. Turning to the overall study: Ivuxolimab, which targeted the costimulatory receptor OX40 (CD134), was an agonistic, fully human IgG2 monoclonal antibody. Among the roughly 52 dose-escalation patients, 19 had hepatocellular carcinoma, approximately 15 melanoma, 9 renal cell carcinoma and 9 head and neck cancer. Patients were allowed to have had prior anti-PD-1, anti-PD-L1 or anti-CTLA-4 therapy, and roughly two fifths of the dose-escalation patients had been treated with checkpoint inhibitors. In the dose-escalation cohort, nearly 85% of patients were male, and the mean age was 60 years with a range of about 23 to 79. Intravenous ivuxolimab was administered to patients every 2 weeks at six dose levels: 0.01, 0.1, 0.3, 1.5, 3 and 10 mg/kg. The purpose of peripheral TCRbeta sequencing was to test whether ivuxolimab changed TCR sequence diversity and led to clonal T-cell expansion. The paper reports the monotherapy dose-escalation portion (N of about 56 patients) of the phase I ivuxolimab trial. Partial responses occurred in three dose-escalation patients: two with cutaneous melanoma and one with hepatocellular carcinoma.

On this clone itself: Its antigen is currently not known. One base away there is no much larger clone; base qualities are not given.

The trial excluded patients who had a history of autoimmune disease or were on systemic immunosuppression. Peripheral blood for TCR sequencing was collected from all dose cohorts at baseline, on cycle 4 day 1, and on cycle 7 day 1. Samples were obtained from an open-label, multicenter, first-in-human phase I dose-escalation trial of ivuxolimab. The trial enrolled adults with locally advanced or metastatic head and neck squamous cell, hepatocellular, melanoma or renal cell carcinoma. Before TCR sequencing, CD4+ and CD8+ T cells were separately sorted from peripheral blood. Between the V and J ends, shortened by 1 base and 0 bases respectively, the junction contains 3 bases. As encoded in the germline V gene, CDR1 is LGHNA while CDR2 is YNFKEQ. The CDR3, cysteine through phenylalanine, is 14 amino acids long. Here the CDR3 DNA is all that survives: 42 bases in frame from base 1. Beyond this particular receptor, the publication reports: After ivuxolimab, expanded clones were on average more numerous among CD8+ T cells than among CD4+ T cells. The antigen specificity of the peripheral T cells that underwent clonal expansion was not determined. Low levels of normalized T-cell clonal expansion were also seen in some patients who did not respond. At doses of 0.1 to 3.0 mg/kg, clonal expansion of both CD4+ and CD8+ blood T cells was observed from baseline to week 6. In the 0.1-3.0 mg/kg groups, partial responders had among the lowest normalized peripheral clonal expansion, particularly in CD8+ T cells.

Genomic DNA was isolated from the sorted cells so that the TCRbeta CDR3 region could be sequenced. The immunoSEQ Assay was used for sequencing of TCRbeta CDR3 regions. TCRdb limited this immuneACCESS table to in-frame rearrangements with V and J called. A share of clones is missing; checked studies link under half to unresolved V genes, and the rest is unexplained. For this sample there are fewer than 65,000 clones; around 92% appear just once. The ten top clones hold approximately 19% of the sample. The sample here was CD4+ or CD8+ T cells sorted from blood, taken in a trial of the OX40 agonist ivuxolimab. The source of this sequence is an adult with an advanced solid tumor such as melanoma, head and neck, liver or kidney cancer. The sequence links TRBV4-2 to TRBJ2-2, with no D gene named confidently. The sequence in DNA is TGTGCCAGCAGCCAAGGACCGAACACCGGGGAGCTGTTTTTT. This gives the protein CASSQGPNTGELFF.